These 7 T cell receptor beta chains came from one sample sequenced in a study of identifying expanded T cells in peripheral blood. Using immunoSEQ multiplex PCR, the repertoire was profiled, and TCRdb retains in-frame clones only, with some absent. The data contain tens of thousands of clones, roughly 84% of them singletons. The sequenced sample was blood. Receptor source: a person aged 18 to 75 in good health.

This chain links TRBV19 with TRBJ2-7; 7 nucleotides align to TRBD2. The J segment lost 5 bases and the V segment lost 9 bases, leaving 16 bases of the junction unmatched. Germline CDR1 LNHDA, CDR2 SQIVND (reference sequence). CDR3 length equals 15 residues. The CDR3 coding sequence is TGTGCCAGCAAAGGGACTCGGGACTATCTCAACGAGCAGTACTTC. This gives the protein CASKGTRDYLNEQYF.

CDR3 loop: CASSPTTGISGNTIYF. The CDR3 bases are TGTGCCAGCAGCCCGACTACAGGGATCTCTGGAAACACCATATATTTT. The chain carries TRBV9 and TRBJ1-3, with D possibly TRBD1 on 6 matching bases. V was shortened by 4 bases and J by 0 bases, with 14 bases between the two germline ends. CDR3 length: 16 amino acids. The germline CDR1 and CDR2 sequences are SGDLS and YYNGEE.

V usage is TRBV19 and J usage is TRBJ2-7; a weak D match, TRBD1 (6 bases). Trimming stripped 3 bases from V and 6 bases from J, with 15 bases between. Germline-derived CDR1 and CDR2 are LNHDA and SQIVND (reference sequence). The CDR3 loop spans 14 amino acids. The CDR3, as DNA: TGTGCCAGTAGTATGGGCCAGGGGACCACCGAGCAGTACTTC. It is translated as CASSMGQGTTEQYF. The variable domain in full, completed from reference TRBV19 and TRBJ2-7, reads DGGITQSPKYLFRKEGQNVTLSCEQNLNHDAMYWYRQDPGQGLRLIYYSQIVNDFQKGDIAEGYSVSREKKESFPLTVTSAQKNPTAFYLCASSMGQGTTEQYFGPGTRLTVT.

CDR3 coding DNA: TGTGCCAGCAGCTCAGCAGGCGGGGTAACCGGGGAGCTGTTTTTT. It encodes CASSSAGGVTGELFF. J is TRBJ2-2 and V is TRBV7-9, with a tentative D call TRBD2 (6 bases). The CDR3 has 15 amino acids. The germline gives CDR1 SEHNR, CDR2 FQNEAQ (reference sequence). V shed 4 bases and J shed 5 bases, with 14 bases lying between them.

This clone was detected only once. The chain has TRBV7-2 and TRBJ2-1; D might be TRBD2 (6 bases). Trimming shortened V by 5 bases and J by 3 bases, and 14 bases separated the two germline ends. The CDR3 runs to 15 residues. Per germline, CDR1 SGHTA and CDR2 FQGNSA. CDR3: CASSQGIGGYNEQFF. The CDR3 DNA reads as TGTGCCAGCAGCCAGGGTATCGGGGGCTACAATGAGCAGTTCTTC.

V is TRBV5-1 and J is TRBJ2-5; D call uncertain. This CDR3 spans 11 amino acids. In germline, CDR1 is SGHRS, CDR2 YFSETQ. V was shortened by 4 bases and J by 0 bases, with 1 base between the two germline ends. This CDR3 is CASSDQETQYF. For the CDR3, the DNA is TGCGCCAGCAGCGACCAAGAGACCCAGTACTTC. Filled out from reference TRBV5-1 and TRBJ2-5, the complete variable domain reads KAGVTQTPRYLIKTRGQQVTLSCSPISGHRSVSWYQQTPGQGLQFLFEYFSETQRNKGNFPGRFSGRQFSNSRSEMNVSTLELGDSALYLCASSDQETQYFGPGTRLLVL.

In regard to this clone: Germline is not matched at one junction end, which may reflect a read error. J is TRBJ2-6 and V is TRBV7-7; D uncertain. Germline CDR1 is SSHAT and CDR2 is FNYEAQ (reference sequence). The CDR3 extends over 14 amino acids. As DNA, the CDR3 is TGTGCTAGCAGCCCAAACTCTGGGGCCAACGTCCTGACTTTC. This sequence encodes CASSPNSGANVLTF.